These 24 T cell receptor beta chains were all obtained from the same sample, sequenced in a study of post-analysis software for immune sequencing data. Broader study findings: Roughly 5 TRBV segments occurring more often in patients than controls included TRBV5-6, TRBV5-1 and TRBV20-1.

Unique molecular identifiers had been added to the TCR beta cDNA libraries. Using its own MiXCR run on the PCR reads, TCRdb lists one record per CDR3 protein. The profile shows 250,000 to 300,000 distinct CDR3 sequences, 30% to 45% of them singletons. Their antigen targets remain unknown. Sequencing used blood. The source of these receptors is a girl between 5 and 17 years old with multiple sclerosis.

This chain uses TRBV6-6 with TRBJ2-1, with a weak D call TRBD2 (5 bases). Germline values: CDR1 MNHNY, CDR2 SVGAGI (reference sequence). V was pared by 3 bases and J by 6 bases, with 15 bases between. This CDR3 is built from 15 residues. The DNA for the CDR3 is TGTGCCAGCAGTTATCGGGGAGTTGTGAGCAATGAGCAGTTCTTC. This translates into CASSYRGVVSNEQFF.

As concerns this clonotype: Compared with germline, one end of the junction differs, possibly owing to a read error. This chain joins TRBV12-3 or TRBV12-4 and TRBJ2-1; D may be TRBD1 (7 bases). The length of the CDR3 is 12 residues. The CDR3 nucleotides read TGTGTCAGCAGGGGGGCCTACAATGAGCAGTTCTTC. Translation: CVSRGAYNEQFF.

The V and J genes are TRBV9 and TRBJ1-1; the D is unclear. V dropped 4 bases and J dropped 5 bases, with 15 bases sitting between them. This CDR3 spans 14 amino acids. Germline CDR1 SGDLS, CDR2 YYNGEE. CDR3 coding DNA: TGTGCCAGCAGCCCGACTTTCTGGAGTACTGAAGCTTTCTTT. Translating it yields CASSPTFWSTEAFF.

Of note for this clonotype: This may arise from a read error, as a much more abundant clone is one base away. The final CDR3 position lacks the conserved phenylalanine or tryptophan, pointing to a likely read error. This rearrangement joins TRBV27 to TRBJ2-4; D may be TRBD2 (5 bases). Germline V CDR1 and CDR2: MNHEY, SMNVEV (reference sequence). The V and J ends lost 4 bases and 5 bases respectively, with 9 bases between them. The CDR3 length is 13 residues. The CDR3 DNA sequence: TGTGCCAGCAGTTCGGGGAGCCAAAACATTCAGTACTGC. Encoded protein: CASSSGSQNIQYC.

This clonotype was seen many times. The chain joins TRBV5-6 to TRBJ2-1, with a possible D match to TRBD2 (6 bases). Germline V lookup: CDR1 SGHDT, CDR2 YYEEEE. CDR3 length: 11 amino acids. V was clipped by 4 bases and J by 13 bases, with 12 bases between them. CDR3 coding DNA: TGTGCCAGCAGCCTGGACGGGGGACAGTTCTTC. Its translation: CASSLDGGQFF.

This clonotype appeared a few times. A much larger clone sits a single nucleotide away, making a read error possible. The V and J genes are TRBV14 and TRBJ2-1; 13 bases are shared with TRBD2. The CDR3 totals 16 residues. The trim removed 3 bases at V and 8 bases at J, leaving 7 bases unmatched. Germline CDR1 SGHDN, CDR2 FVKESK. This CDR3 is CASSQNRLAGGDEQFF. The CDR3 DNA reads as TGTGCCAGCAGCCAGAACCGACTAGCGGGAGGTGATGAGCAGTTCTTC. Based on the CDR3 plus reference TRBV14 and TRBJ2-1, the full variable domain is EAGVTQFPSHSVIEKGQTVTLRCDPISGHDNLYWYRRVMGKEIKFLLHFVKESKQDESGMPNNRFLAERTGGTYSTLKVQPAELEDSGVYFCASSQNRLAGGDEQFFGPGTRLTVL.

J is TRBJ2-7 and V is TRBV10-3; 8 bases align to TRBD1. The germline gives CDR1 ENHRY, CDR2 SYGVKD. The ends lost 5 bases at V and 7 bases at J; junction bases unmatched: 10. This CDR3 region has 14 residues. The CDR3 DNA sequence: TGTGCCATCAGTCAGACAGGGGAGCACGATGAGCAGTACTTC. It encodes CAISQTGEHDEQYF.

In this sample, this clonotype turned up many times. The chain uses TRBV15 and TRBJ2-5; D is unresolved. The CDR3 runs to 13 residues. The germline V gene has CDR1 LNHNV and CDR2 YYDKDF (reference sequence). V was pared by 8 bases and J by 7 bases, with 17 bases between. Here the CDR3 DNA reads TGTGCCACCGGAAAAGGGCGGATAGGGACCCAGTACTTC. Protein sequence: CATGKGRIGTQYF.

V gene TRBV9 combines with J gene TRBJ2-3, with no clear D. The CDR3 has 13 residues. In germline, CDR1 is SGDLS, CDR2 YYNGEE. V lost 1 base and J lost 5, with 8 bases in between. The CDR3 sequence is CASSVWGQDTQYF. The CDR3 nucleotides are TGTGCCAGCAGCGTATGGGGTCAAGATACGCAGTATTTT.

This clonotype was seen a handful of times. The chain joins TRBV11-2 to TRBJ2-2, with no clear D. The ends were cut back, 8 bases at V and 2 bases at J, with 9 bases in the middle. Germline lookup yields CDR1 SGHAT and CDR2 FQNNGV. This CDR3 contains 13 residues. The CDR3 spells CASGSLNTGELFF. In DNA form, the CDR3 reads TGTGCCAGCGGTTCCTTAAACACCGGGGAGCTGTTTTTT.

This clonotype was detected ten times or more. The chain couples TRBV3-1 to TRBJ2-5, with 14 bases fitting TRBD2. From germline, CDR1 is LGHDT and CDR2 YNNKEL (reference sequence). The trim removed 3 bases at V and 5 bases at J, leaving 11 bases unmatched. The CDR3 contains 18 residues. CDR3 sequence: CASSQAPGLAGEGETQYF. The CDR3 DNA reads TGTGCCAGCAGCCAGGCCCCGGGACTAGCGGGGGAGGGGGAGACCCAGTACTTC.

The chain carries TRBV5-6 and TRBJ2-1, with 10 bases lining up with TRBD2. With V trimmed by 4 bases and J by 4 bases, 5 bases remained unmatched. CDR1 is SGHDT and CDR2 is YYEEEE in the germline V gene. The CDR3 length is 15 residues. The CDR3 sequence: CASSESSGGYNEQFF. The CDR3 nucleotides are TGTGCCAGCAGCGAGAGTAGCGGGGGGTACAATGAGCAGTTCTTC.

This sequence joins TRBV12-3 or TRBV12-4 and TRBJ1-1; 10 bases fit TRBD1. CDR3 length equals 16 residues. V lost 5 bases and J lost 4; bases outside the gene matches: 10. The CDR3 nucleotides read TGTGCCAGCAGTGCCGACAGGGGGCAGGGGGGCACTGAAGCTTTCTTT. It specifies CASSADRGQGGTEAFF.

This clonotype was picked up many times. The chain employs TRBV29-1 and TRBJ2-5; D gene uncertain. CDR3 length equals 12 residues. In germline, CDR1 is SQVTM, CDR2 ANQGSEA. V lost 3 bases and J lost 2, with 7 bases in between. The CDR3: CSVEYFQETQYF. CDR3 in DNA: TGCAGCGTTGAGTACTTTCAAGAGACCCAGTACTTC.

The gene calls are TRBV10-2 and TRBJ2-3; 8 bases match TRBD2. The V segment lost 2 bases and the J segment 2 bases; nucleotides outside the gene matches: 6. The germline V gene encodes CDR1 WSHSY and CDR2 SAAADI. This CDR3 has 16 residues. The CDR3 region has the DNA TGCGCCAGCAGTGAGCCCACTAGCGGACCCACAGATACGCAGTATTTT. Its translation: CASSEPTSGPTDTQYF.

The chain combines TRBV12-3 or TRBV12-4 with TRBJ1-5; tentatively, D is TRBD1 (5 bases). V was trimmed by 10 bases and J by 0 bases, leaving 7 bases between them. The CDR3 length is 12 residues. As DNA, the CDR3 is TGTGCCACAGGGTCTAGCAATCAGCCCCAGCATTTT. It encodes CATGSSNQPQHF.

V is TRBV21-1 and J is TRBJ2-3; the table's D call, TRBD2, was not checked against the DNA. TRBV21-1 is noted as a pseudogene. CDR3 length: 19 amino acids. The CDR3 bases are TGTGCCAGCAGCACGGGGGTGAACAAGCGGCGGGAGGTTGAAGATACGCAGTATTTT. Its translation: CASSTGVNKRREVEDTQYF.

This clonotype has ten or more counts. The chain is built from TRBV25-1 and TRBJ2-1; D may correspond to TRBD1 or TRBD2 (5 bases each). The V end lost 6 bases, the J end lost 2 bases, and 11 bases lay between the germline ends. The length of the CDR3 is 14 residues. Per germline, CDR1 MGHDK and CDR2 SYGVNS. The CDR3 reads CASSGQGPYNEQFF. CDR3 bases: TGTGCCAGCAGCGGGCAGGGACCCTACAATGAGCAGTTCTTC.

This clonotype was observed many times. The CDR3 DNA is TGTGCCAGCAGTTTCCGGGACAGGAAGTATGGCTACACCTTC. Translated: CASSFRDRKYGYTF. The chain carries TRBV12-3 or TRBV12-4 and TRBJ1-2; 8 nucleotides line up with TRBD1. Trimming removed 3 bases from V and 5 bases from J; junction bases left unmatched: 5. The length of the CDR3 is 14 residues.

V and J are TRBV7-3 and TRBJ2-5; 7 nucleotides match TRBD1. This CDR3 region has 16 residues. The V and J ends lost 5 bases and 11 bases, in that order; junction bases with no gene match: 20. Germline V gene sequence: CDR1 SGHTA, CDR2 FQGTGA. CDR3 sequence: CASSLKPGQRSYGQYF. The CDR3 DNA sequence: TGTGCCAGCAGCCTAAAGCCGGGACAGAGATCCTACGGGCAGTACTTC.

In the case of this clonotype: A read error may explain this, as a much larger clone is one base away. This sequence joins TRBV9 and TRBJ2-3; a possible D gene is TRBD2 (6 bases). CDR3 length equals 16 residues. Germline V gives CDR1 SGDLS, CDR2 YYNGEE. CDR3 coding DNA: TGTGCCAGCAGACGGTATAGCGGTGTTAACACAAATACGCAGTATTTT. Its translation: CASRRYSGVNTNTQYF.

The chain combines TRBV6-5 with TRBJ2-2; the D gene is possibly TRBD2 (6 bases). Germline CDR1 is MNHEY and CDR2 is SVGAGI. The CDR3 runs to 14 residues. V shed 2 bases and J shed 4 bases, with 8 bases lying between them. CDR3 loop: CASSYTTSTGELFF. CDR3 nucleotides: TGTGCCAGCAGTTACACGACTAGCACCGGGGAGCTGTTTTTT.

The chain couples TRBV20-1 to TRBJ2-3, with D unclear. Germline CDR1 is DFQATT and CDR2 is SNEGSKA (reference sequence). With 2 bases removed from V and 2 bases from J, the gap between germline ends came to 14 bases. This CDR3 has 15 residues. CDR3 sequence reads: CSARSSNRPTDTQYF. DNA of the CDR3: TGCAGTGCTAGATCCTCAAACCGGCCCACAGATACGCAGTATTTT.

V usage is TRBV4-2 and J usage is TRBJ2-1; D uncertain. CDR1 and CDR2 from the germline V gene are LGHNA and YNFKEQ. V gave up 4 bases and J gave up 0 bases, with 7 bases separating them. The CDR3 has 14 residues. The CDR3 sequence: CASSPESSYNEQFF. CDR3 nucleotides: TGTGCCAGCAGCCCGGAAAGCTCCTACAATGAGCAGTTCTTC.